Below are 32 T cell receptor beta chains sequenced from a single sample in a study of OX40 agonist ivuxolimab in advanced cancers. This table comes from immunoSEQ multiplex PCR, and its TCRdb copy is limited to in-frame clones, with some not included. The data show about 62,000 clones, approximately 85% seen once. The sequences come from CD4+ or CD8+ T cells sorted from blood, collected in a trial of the OX40 agonist ivuxolimab. The receptors stem from an adult with an advanced solid tumor such as melanoma, head and neck, liver or kidney cancer.

The genes are TRBV7-6 and TRBJ2-3; D is perhaps TRBD2 (6 bases). V gave up 4 bases and J gave up 11 bases, with 13 bases separating them. The CDR3 loop spans 12 amino acids. The germline CDR1 and CDR2 sequences are SGHVS and FNYEAQ. The CDR3 DNA reads as TGTGCCAGCAGCTCGGGCCCGGGGGAGCAGTATTTT. Translating it yields CASSSGPGEQYF.

This sequence joins TRBV5-4 and TRBJ1-2, with D possibly TRBD1 on 5 matching bases. The CDR3 is made up of 18 amino acids. CDR1 and CDR2 from the germline V gene are SGHNT and YYREEE (reference sequence). V lost 0 bases to trimming and J lost 4 bases, with 22 bases between them. The CDR3 region has the DNA TGTGCCAGCAGCTTGGTTGGGACCCCGGACCCTCTTCCCTATGGCTACACCTTC. This sequence encodes CASSLVGTPDPLPYGYTF.

As DNA, the CDR3 is TGCGCCAGCAGCCACGCGTATTCAGGTGCATACGAGCAGTACTTC. Translation gives CASSHAYSGAYEQYF. The chain has TRBV4-3 and TRBJ2-7; D is unresolved. The CDR3 totals 15 residues. Trimming shortened V by 3 bases and J by 4 bases, and 16 bases separated the two germline ends. Germline-derived CDR1 and CDR2 are LGHNA and YSLEER.

The CDR3 protein is CASSSGAHEQYF. CDR3 coding DNA: TGTGCCAGCAGCTCCGGGGCCCACGAGCAGTACTTC. J is TRBJ2-7 and V is TRBV7-6; D could derive from TRBD1 or TRBD2 (5 bases each). Trimming removed 4 bases at V and 5 bases at J, with 9 bases between. The germline gives CDR1 SGHVS, CDR2 FNYEAQ. The CDR3 is made up of 12 amino acids.

CDR3 region: CASSLDPGAGRQQFF. The CDR3 nucleotides are TGTGCCAGCAGCTTAGACCCTGGCGCGGGACGGCAGCAGTTCTTC. The chain is built from TRBV7-9 and TRBJ2-1, with a possible D match to TRBD2 (6 bases). The V gene lost 1 base and the J gene lost 11 bases, with 18 bases spanning the gap. Looked up from germline, CDR1 is SEHNR and CDR2 is FQNEAQ (reference sequence). The CDR3 extends over 15 amino acids.

The chain links TRBV28 to TRBJ1-2; D is unresolved. The CDR3 totals 12 residues. Germline CDR1 reads MDHEN; CDR2 reads SYDVKM. Deletions cut 6 bases from V and 4 bases from J, with 9 bases between. CDR3 sequence (DNA): TGTGCCAGCAGCCCCGTGGGCTATGGCTACACCTTC. Translated: CASSPVGYGYTF.

This chain uses TRBV5-4 with TRBJ2-5; unclear D gene. In germline, CDR1 is SGHNT, CDR2 YYREEE (reference sequence). This CDR3 contains 15 residues. The V end lost 0 bases, the J end lost 5 bases, and 14 bases lay between the germline ends. CDR3 nucleotide sequence: TGTGCCAGCAGCTTGGCGACGGAAAGGATGGAGACCCAGTACTTC. Protein product: CASSLATERMETQYF.

The genes are TRBV4-2 and TRBJ1-4; D is ambiguous. Trimming removed 4 bases at V and 5 bases at J, with 8 bases between. There are 13 residues in the CDR3. Germline V CDR1 and CDR2: LGHNA, YNFKEQ. The CDR3 sequence: CASSPKYNEKLFF. In nucleotides, the CDR3 is TGTGCCAGCAGCCCTAAATACAATGAAAAACTGTTTTTT.

The chain is built from TRBV7-3 and TRBJ2-7; TRBD2 might be the D (5 bases). Trimming shortened V by 4 bases and J by 12 bases, and 22 bases separated the two germline ends. This CDR3 region has 14 residues. CDR1 SGHTA and CDR2 FQGTGA come from the germline V gene. CDR3 residues: CASSSDGMGRWRYF. For the CDR3, the DNA is TGTGCCAGCAGCTCAGACGGGATGGGCCGTTGGAGGTACTTC.

Notes on this clone: One junction end does not reproduce the germline sequence, and a read error may be involved. The chain joins TRBV15 to TRBJ1-5, with unresolved D. This CDR3 is built from 12 residues. Germline-derived CDR1 and CDR2 are LNHNV and YYDKDF (reference sequence). The CDR3 sequence: CAASRGEQPQHF. The CDR3 region has the DNA TGTGCCGCCAGCAGAGGAGAACAGCCCCAGCATTTT. Supplemented by reference TRBV15 and TRBJ1-5, the full variable domain reads DAMVIQNPRYQVTQFGKPVTLSCSQTLNHNVMYWYQQKSSQAPKLLFHYYDKDFNNEADTPDNFQSRRPNTSFCFLDIRSPGLGDTAMYLCAASRGEQPQHFGDGTRLSIL.

V gene TRBV28 combines with J gene TRBJ2-1; unclear D gene. The germline gives CDR1 MDHEN, CDR2 SYDVKM. V lost 6 bases to trimming and J lost 0 bases, with 3 bases between them. This CDR3 has 12 residues. The CDR3 loop is CASRNSYNEQFF. The CDR3 DNA is TGTGCCAGCAGGAACTCCTACAATGAGCAGTTCTTC.

The chain is built from TRBV5-1 and TRBJ2-4; 8 bases fit TRBD2. V lost 4 bases, J lost 0 bases, and 9 bases stayed unmatched. The germline V gene has CDR1 SGHRS and CDR2 YFSETQ. CDR3 length equals 17 residues. CDR3 DNA sequence: TGCGCCAGCAGCCCCATAGGTAGCGGGGTAGCCAAAAACATTCAGTACTTC. Translating gives CASSPIGSGVAKNIQYF.

The V call is TRBV5-6, the J call TRBJ1-2; unclear D gene. Germline lookup yields CDR1 SGHDT and CDR2 YYEEEE. V shed 1 base and J shed 4 bases, with 5 bases lying between them. The CDR3 loop spans 12 amino acids. CDR3: CASSLQGYGYTF. CDR3 in DNA: TGTGCCAGCAGCTTGCAAGGCTATGGCTACACCTTC.

The rearrangement links TRBV28 to TRBJ1-5, with D tentatively TRBD1 (5 bases). Germline lookup yields CDR1 MDHEN and CDR2 SYDVKM. Trimming removed 5 bases at V and 0 bases at J, with 11 bases between. The length of the CDR3 is 15 residues. CDR3 sequence (DNA): TGTGCCAGCAGTCCCGGGGGAATTAGCAATCAGCCCCAGCATTTT. This sequence encodes CASSPGGISNQPQHF.

This chain joins TRBV25-1 and TRBJ1-1; D uncertain. V shed 3 bases and J shed 1 base, with 0 bases lying between them. The V gene's germline CDR1 is MGHDK and CDR2 SYGVNS. The CDR3 length is 11 residues. CDR3 nucleotide sequence: TGTGCCAGCAGTGAGAACACTGAAGCTTTCTTT. Translated: CASSENTEAFF.

The chain joins TRBV15 to TRBJ1-2; 9 bases align to TRBD1. This CDR3 is built from 14 residues. J gave up 5 bases and V 0 bases, and 1 base lay outside the gene matches. The germline gives CDR1 LNHNV, CDR2 YYDKDF (reference sequence). The CDR3 bases are TGTGCCACCAGCAGAGAGGACAGGGGTTATGGCTACACCTTC. Encoded protein: CATSREDRGYGYTF.

The chain links TRBV7-3 to TRBJ2-7; 9 nucleotides agree with TRBD2. The V and J ends lost 0 bases and 2 bases, in that order; junction bases with no gene match: 5. The germline gives CDR1 SGHTA, CDR2 FQGTGA. The CDR3 is made up of 16 amino acids. The CDR3 spells CASSLTQASGAYEQYF. The CDR3, as DNA: TGTGCCAGCAGCTTAACGCAGGCTAGCGGGGCCTACGAGCAGTACTTC.

The genes are TRBV6-1 and TRBJ2-5, with TRBD2 matching over 8 bases. V gave up 4 bases and J gave up 5 bases; unmatched junction bases: 9. CDR1 is MNHNS and CDR2 is SASEGT in the germline V gene. The CDR3 is made up of 15 amino acids. The CDR3 nucleotides are TGTGCCAGCAGTGGGGAAAGCGGGAGAAGGGAGACCCAGTACTTC. Protein sequence: CASSGESGRRETQYF.

The chain combines TRBV7-6 with TRBJ1-3, with 8 bases lining up with TRBD1. Looked up from germline, CDR1 is SGHVS and CDR2 is FNYEAQ. This CDR3 is 16 amino acids long. J lost 0 bases, V lost 5 bases, and 6 bases had no gene match. The CDR3 region is CASSLWDRSSGNTIYF. CDR3 nucleotide sequence: TGTGCCAGCAGCCTATGGGACAGGAGCTCTGGAAACACCATATATTTT.

The chain employs TRBV7-2 and TRBJ2-5; perhaps TRBD2 as D (6 bases). The CDR3 runs to 15 residues. Germline values: CDR1 SGHTA, CDR2 FQGNSA. The germline V and J ends were trimmed by 1 base and 5 bases, with 14 bases remaining between them. CDR3 coding DNA: TGTGCCAGCAGCTTAGGCGCGGGGATGAGGGAGACCCAGTACTTC. Amino acid sequence: CASSLGAGMRETQYF.

This clone was counted only a few times. V gene TRBV6-5 combines with J gene TRBJ2-1, with D unclear. The CDR3 spans 15 residues. V dropped 0 bases and J dropped 4 bases, with 10 bases sitting between them. Germline assignment: CDR1 MNHEY and CDR2 SVGAGI. The CDR3 sequence: CASSYSGPSYNEQFF. CDR3 DNA sequence: TGTGCCAGCAGTTACTCCGGGCCCTCATACAATGAGCAGTTCTTC.

V and J are TRBV19 and TRBJ2-7, with TRBD1 as a possible D gene (6 bases). CDR1 is LNHDA, CDR2 SQIVND, per germline (reference sequence). The V end lost 5 bases, the J end lost 2 bases, and 16 bases lay between the germline ends. This CDR3 spans 15 amino acids. CDR3 sequence (DNA): TGTGCCAGTAGTCTCCGACAGGCAGCTGCCTACGAGCAGTACTTC. Its protein is CASSLRQAAAYEQYF. Looking up the rest from reference TRBV19 and TRBJ2-7 gives the full variable domain: DGGITQSPKYLFRKEGQNVTLSCEQNLNHDAMYWYRQDPGQGLRLIYYSQIVNDFQKGDIAEGYSVSREKKESFPLTVTSAQKNPTAFYLCASSLRQAAAYEQYFGPGTRLTVT.

The chain carries TRBV6-1 and TRBJ2-1; D is perhaps TRBD2 (6 bases). Germline CDR1 reads MNHNS; CDR2 reads SASEGT. The CDR3 spans 14 residues. V was shortened by 2 bases and J by 8 bases, with 13 bases between the two germline ends. DNA of the CDR3: TGTGCCAGCAGTGAAAATCCCTGGGGGGATGAGCAGTTCTTC. Encoded protein: CASSENPWGDEQFF.

This clone was recorded only once. The V gene is TRBV18, the J gene TRBJ1-3; D may be TRBD1 (5 bases). V was clipped by 4 bases and J by 0 bases, with 22 bases between them. The CDR3 contains 19 residues. Germline-derived CDR1 and CDR2 are KGHSH and LQKENI. CDR3 sequence (DNA): TGTGCCAGCTCACGAAGGGACTTACAGGACCGTGACTCTGGAAACACCATATATTTT. Its translation: CASSRRDLQDRDSGNTIYF.

This clone is a singleton in its sample. This chain links TRBV7-8 with TRBJ2-7; 7 nucleotides line up with TRBD1. The junction had 6 bases not matched to a gene; V was cut back by 5 bases and J by 2 bases. Germline V gene lookup returns CDR1 SGHVS and CDR2 FQNEAQ. The CDR3 is made up of 14 amino acids. The CDR3 nucleotides read TGTGCCAGCAGCGGCCGGGACAGAACCTACGAGCAGTACTTC. Its translation is CASSGRDRTYEQYF.

The V gene is TRBV11-2, the J gene TRBJ2-7; 8 bases are shared with TRBD2. This CDR3 has 18 amino acids. Looked up from germline, CDR1 is SGHAT and CDR2 is FQNNGV. The trim removed 5 bases at V and 3 bases at J, leaving 18 bases unmatched. DNA of the CDR3: TGTGCCAGCAGCCTCCCTCTGCGGGCGCGGGGGGCGAGCTACGAGCAGTACTTC. Amino acid sequence: CASSLPLRARGASYEQYF.

The chain joins TRBV7-9 to TRBJ2-2; 10 bases fit TRBD1. The CDR3 extends over 16 amino acids. J was trimmed by 6 bases and V by 5 bases; bases with no gene match: 9. Germline V CDR1 and CDR2: SEHNR, FQNEAQ (reference sequence). The CDR3 is CASSPFGTGDPGELFF. The CDR3 DNA reads as TGTGCCAGCAGCCCCTTCGGGACAGGGGACCCCGGGGAGCTGTTTTTT.

The genes are TRBV6-5 and TRBJ2-7; maybe TRBD1 (8 bases). Trimming cost V 5 bases and J 5 bases, with 13 bases left between them. There are 13 residues in the CDR3. Germline CDR1 and CDR2: MNHEY and SVGAGI. CDR3 in amino acids: CASSKQGGNEQYF. The CDR3 DNA is TGTGCCAGCAGTAAACAGGGGGGGAACGAGCAGTACTTC.

The chain recombines TRBV4-3 with TRBJ1-1, with a weak D call TRBD1 (5 bases). The CDR3 is made up of 13 amino acids. With 3 bases removed from V and 5 bases from J, the gap between germline ends came to 10 bases. Germline loops: CDR1 LGHNA, CDR2 YSLEER. CDR3 amino acids: CASSHGTGTEAFF. The CDR3, as DNA: TGCGCCAGCAGCCACGGGACGGGGACTGAAGCTTTCTTT.

V gene TRBV4-1 combines with J gene TRBJ2-2, with TRBD2 as a possible D gene (6 bases). The germline gives CDR1 MGHRA, CDR2 YSYEKL. Trimming shortened V by 4 bases and J by 5 bases, and 8 bases separated the two germline ends. The CDR3 has 13 residues. CDR3 sequence reads: CASSPAGTGELFF. CDR3 in DNA: TGCGCCAGCAGCCCGGCGGGGACCGGGGAGCTGTTTTTT.

The chain carries TRBV4-1 and TRBJ1-2; D unresolved. Trimming took off 4 bases at V and 8 bases at J, with 14 bases between the two ends. This CDR3 comprises 13 residues. Germline V gene sequence: CDR1 MGHRA, CDR2 YSYEKL. DNA for the CDR3: TGCGCCAGCAGCCCCGACACCCTCGGGGGCTACACCTTC. Translation gives CASSPDTLGGYTF.

The chain couples TRBV7-6 to TRBJ2-7, with 8 bases identical to TRBD1. CDR1 is SGHVS, CDR2 FNYEAQ, per germline. This CDR3 region has 15 residues. V shed 3 bases, J shed 3 bases, and the junction held 7 bases outside the gene matches. CDR3 amino acids: CASSFGQGLNYEQYF. The DNA of the CDR3 is TGTGCCAGCAGCTTCGGACAGGGCCTAAACTACGAGCAGTACTTC.